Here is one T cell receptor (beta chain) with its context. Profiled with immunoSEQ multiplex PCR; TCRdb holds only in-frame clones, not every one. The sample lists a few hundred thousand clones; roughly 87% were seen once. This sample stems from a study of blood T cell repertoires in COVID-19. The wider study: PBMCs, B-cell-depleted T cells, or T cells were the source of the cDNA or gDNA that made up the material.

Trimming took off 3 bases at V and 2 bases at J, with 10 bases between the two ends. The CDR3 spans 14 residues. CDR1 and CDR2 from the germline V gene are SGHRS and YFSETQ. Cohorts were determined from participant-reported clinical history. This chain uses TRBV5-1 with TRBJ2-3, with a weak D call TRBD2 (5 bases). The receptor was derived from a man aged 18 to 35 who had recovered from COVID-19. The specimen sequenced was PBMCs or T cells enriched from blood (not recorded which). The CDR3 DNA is TGCGCCAGCAGCTGGAGCGGAGACACAGATACGCAGTATTTT. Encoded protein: CASSWSGDTDTQYF.